The 29 T cell receptor beta chains below come from one sample, sequenced in a study of PD-L1 blockade in urothelial cancer. Clones were sequenced by immunoSEQ multiplex PCR, and TCRdb holds only the in-frame ones, with some missing. The table lists 100,000 to 150,000 clones, around 88% of them singletons, with roughly 2.4% in the top ten. Sample time point: peripheral blood 6 weeks after treatment start. Here the sequenced sample was PBMCs, taken around atezolizumab (anti-PD-L1) treatment. These receptor sequences come from a man between 50 and 59 years old with urothelial cancer.

J is TRBJ1-6 and V is TRBV9; the match to TRBD1 covers 9 bases. CDR1 SGDLS and CDR2 YYNGEE come from the germline V gene. The CDR3 consists of 16 residues. Trimming cost V 4 bases and J 7 bases; bases outside gene matches: 9. The CDR3 DNA reads as TGTGCCAGCAGCCCCGGACAGGGGATTCGGAATTCACCCCTCCACTTT. It is translated as CASSPGQGIRNSPLHF.

V is TRBV28 and J is TRBJ1-5; the D is unclear. CDR3 length equals 15 residues. V was trimmed by 4 bases and J by 3 bases, leaving 13 bases between them. Germline CDR1 and CDR2: MDHEN and SYDVKM. In DNA form, the CDR3 reads TGTGCCAGCAGTTCCCCCACGGGTCACAATCAGCCCCAGCATTTT. Protein sequence: CASSSPTGHNQPQHF. The full variable domain, with the rest looked up from reference TRBV28 and TRBJ1-5, is DVKVTQSSRYLVKRTGEKVFLECVQDMDHENMFWYRQDPGLGLRLIYFSYDVKMKEKGDIPEGYSVSREKKERFSLILESASTNQTSMYLCASSSPTGHNQPQHFGDGTRLSIL.

The chain joins TRBV19 to TRBJ2-7; 12 positions match TRBD2. This CDR3 comprises 15 residues. The V gene end was trimmed by 5 bases and the J gene end by 6 bases; junction bases not matched to a gene: 8. Germline assignment: CDR1 LNHDA and CDR2 SQIVND (reference sequence). CDR3 loop: CASSLRLAGGGEQYF. Written as DNA, the CDR3 is TGTGCCAGTAGTCTTCGGCTAGCGGGAGGGGGCGAGCAGTACTTC.

The CDR3: CASTPLGVASYEQYF. The CDR3 DNA sequence: TGTGCCAGCACCCCCCTCGGGGTAGCTAGCTACGAGCAGTACTTC. This chain links TRBV11-2 with TRBJ2-7; weak D call: TRBD2 (5 bases). V shed 7 bases and J shed 3 bases, with 19 bases lying between them. There are 15 residues in the CDR3. Germline CDR1 and CDR2: SGHAT and FQNNGV.

There are a few counts of this clone. The J gene is TRBJ2-1, the V gene TRBV19, with TRBD2 matching 9 bases. The CDR3 consists of 16 residues. CDR1 LNHDA and CDR2 SQIVND come from the germline V gene (reference sequence). V lost 6 bases, J lost 4 bases, and 10 bases stayed unmatched. CDR3 residues: CASRTKAGGLYNEQFF. CDR3 coding DNA: TGTGCCAGTAGGACAAAAGCGGGAGGTCTGTACAATGAGCAGTTCTTC.

This CDR3 is CASSVSSGGIVEQFF. CDR3 sequence (DNA): TGTGCCAGCAGCGTTTCTAGCGGGGGTATTGTTGAGCAGTTCTTC. V and J are TRBV7-3 and TRBJ2-1; TRBD2 matches at 10 bases. The V gene end was trimmed by 5 bases and the J gene end by 9 bases; junction bases not matched to a gene: 10. The CDR3 extends over 15 amino acids. CDR1 and CDR2 (germline): SGHTA, FQGTGA. The variable domain in full, completed from reference TRBV7-3 and TRBJ2-1, reads GAGVSQTPSNKVTEKGKYVELRCDPISGHTALYWYRQSLGQGPEFLIYFQGTGAADDSGLPNDRFFAVRPEGSVSTLKIQRTERGDSAVYLCASSVSSGGIVEQFFGPGTRLTVL.

The V gene is TRBV29-1, the J gene TRBJ2-6; D is uncertain. Trimming left V 7 bases short and J 1 base short, with 17 bases between. The CDR3 covers 16 residues. Germline CDR1 reads SQVTM; CDR2 reads ANQGSEA. The DNA of the CDR3 is TGCAGCGCCGGAGACCCGGCTAGGTCTGGGGCCAACGTCCTGACTTTC. Translated: CSAGDPARSGANVLTF.

This sequence joins TRBV28 and TRBJ2-3; 8 bases fit TRBD2. The CDR3 covers 17 residues. Germline values: CDR1 MDHEN, CDR2 SYDVKM. The V gene end was trimmed by 1 base and the J gene end by 5 bases; junction bases not matched to a gene: 11. DNA of the CDR3: TGTGCCAGCAGTTTATTAGGGCTAGCGGGTTTGATAGATACGCAGTATTTT. Translated, it gives CASSLLGLAGLIDTQYF.

The rearrangement uses TRBV11-2 and TRBJ2-1; 10 bases agree with TRBD2. The germline gives CDR1 SGHAT, CDR2 FQNNGV. The CDR3 is 16 amino acids. Trimming cost V 2 bases and J 9 bases; bases outside gene matches: 10. The DNA of the CDR3 is TGTGCCAGCAGCTTACGGCTAGCGGGAGAGGAGCCTGAGCAGTTCTTC. Protein sequence: CASSLRLAGEEPEQFF.

As DNA, the CDR3 is TGTGCCAGCAGCTTAGGAGAAAATCAGCCCCAGCATTTT. This codes for CASSLGENQPQHF. The V and J genes are TRBV5-4 and TRBJ1-5; the D is unclear. V lost 2 bases, J lost 4 bases, and 7 bases lay in between. The CDR3 has 13 amino acids. CDR1 and CDR2 (germline): SGHNT, YYREEE (reference sequence).

The gene calls are TRBV28 and TRBJ2-5; D call uncertain. The CDR3 is made up of 14 amino acids. V lost 2 bases to trimming and J lost 5 bases, with 12 bases between them. In germline, CDR1 is MDHEN, CDR2 SYDVKM. The CDR3 bases are TGTGCCAGCAGTTTAGGGTCTCGGGTGGAGACCCAGTACTTC. Amino acid sequence: CASSLGSRVETQYF.

The chain uses TRBV7-6 and TRBJ1-1; D not resolved. This CDR3 spans 17 amino acids. Trimming removed 2 bases at V and 0 bases at J, with 16 bases between. CDR1 and CDR2 from the germline V gene are SGHVS and FNYEAQ. CDR3 DNA: TGTGCCAGCAGCTTACTTCCGGGAGGCACGATGAACACTGAAGCTTTCTTT. Amino acids: CASSLLPGGTMNTEAFF.

In this sample, this clone turned up once. The chain employs TRBV6-6 and TRBJ1-2, with D unclear. The V end was cut by 4 bases, the J end by 2 bases, with 11 bases between. The CDR3 is made up of 14 amino acids. Germline CDR1 and CDR2: MNHNY and SVGAGI (reference sequence). CDR3 residues: CASSSQAGNYGYTF. CDR3 nucleotides: TGTGCCAGCAGTTCCCAGGCGGGGAACTATGGCTACACCTTC.

The chain recombines TRBV5-5 with TRBJ2-6; D gene ambiguous. The length of the CDR3 is 15 residues. Germline values: CDR1 SGHKS, CDR2 YYEKEE (reference sequence). V was pared by 0 bases and J by 3 bases, with 7 bases between. CDR3 DNA: TGTGCCAGCAGCTTGGACGGTAGTGGGGCCAACGTCCTGACTTTC. It yields the protein CASSLDGSGANVLTF.

This clone has a single count. The chain carries TRBV6-1 and TRBJ1-4; D call uncertain. Germline CDR1 is MNHNS and CDR2 is SASEGT. V gave up 4 bases and J gave up 0 bases, with 9 bases separating them. The CDR3 runs 15 residues. The CDR3 coding sequence is TGTGCCAGCAGTGGGAGTCTTGCAACTAATGAAAAACTGTTTTTT. This codes for CASSGSLATNEKLFF.

The chain carries TRBV10-3 and TRBJ2-7, with no clear D. The CDR3 contains 13 residues. Trimming cost V 5 bases and J 2 bases, with 10 bases left between them. Germline V gene lookup returns CDR1 ENHRY and CDR2 SYGVKD. CDR3 sequence reads: CAISPYETYEQYF. CDR3 nucleotides: TGTGCCATCAGTCCCTACGAAACCTACGAGCAGTACTTC.

The gene calls are TRBV9 and TRBJ2-3, with TRBD2 matching over 8 bases. CDR3 length: 17 residues. From germline, CDR1 is SGDLS and CDR2 YYNGEE. J was trimmed by 1 base and V by 0 bases; bases with no gene match: 7. CDR3 nucleotide sequence: TGTGCCAGCAGCGTAGCGGGGGGGTCCTTAGGCACAGATACGCAGTATTTT. It encodes CASSVAGGSLGTDTQYF.

V is TRBV5-1 and J is TRBJ2-1; TRBD1 matches 10 bases. The J segment lost 7 bases and the V segment lost 3 bases, leaving 7 bases of the junction unmatched. The CDR3 totals 15 residues. Per germline, CDR1 SGHRS and CDR2 YFSETQ. Here the CDR3 reads CASSSTGGVRNEQFF. The CDR3 nucleotides read TGCGCCAGCAGCTCGACAGGGGGCGTTAGGAATGAGCAGTTCTTC.

The V and J genes are TRBV28 and TRBJ1-1; D is undetermined. CDR3 length: 12 residues. The V gene lost 1 base and the J gene lost 10 bases, with 10 bases spanning the gap. Germline CDR1 MDHEN, CDR2 SYDVKM. CDR3 in DNA: TGTGCCAGCAGTTTATTGCTGGAGGGAGCTTTCTTT. Translation gives CASSLLLEGAFF.

DNA for the CDR3: TGTGCCAGCAGCTTCGGGACTAGCGGGAGGGGGAGCTCCTACGAGCAGTACTTC. Its translation is CASSFGTSGRGSSYEQYF. The J gene is TRBJ2-7, the V gene TRBV7-8; TRBD2 matches 16 bases. The CDR3 runs 18 residues. V trimming: 3 bases; J trimming: 0 bases; junction bases outside the gene matches: 5. CDR1 is SGHVS and CDR2 is FQNEAQ in the germline V gene.

The count of this clone is one. This chain uses TRBV28 with TRBJ1-3, with 7 bases that match TRBD1. The V gene's germline CDR1 is MDHEN and CDR2 SYDVKM. The CDR3 has 14 amino acids. V trimming: 4 bases; J trimming: 4 bases; junction bases outside the gene matches: 4. CDR3 in amino acids: CASSSTGTGNTIYF. The CDR3 nucleotides read TGTGCCAGCAGTTCGACAGGGACGGGAAACACCATATATTTT.

The V gene is TRBV28, the J gene TRBJ1-2; D ambiguous. Looked up from germline, CDR1 is MDHEN and CDR2 is SYDVKM. The CDR3 loop spans 16 amino acids. V was shortened by 6 bases and J by 4 bases, with 21 bases between the two germline ends. The CDR3 reads CASSVLRRRLVYGYTF. CDR3 nucleotide sequence: TGTGCCAGCAGCGTTCTCAGACGGAGACTTGTCTATGGCTACACCTTC.

This chain links TRBV5-1 with TRBJ2-5, with D maybe TRBD1 (6 bases). Germline loops: CDR1 SGHRS, CDR2 YFSETQ. This CDR3 contains 17 residues. Trimming took off 5 bases at V and 4 bases at J, with 24 bases between the two ends. Here the CDR3 reads CASRSGKHGGSRETQYF. As DNA, the CDR3 is TGCGCCAGCAGGTCAGGGAAGCATGGGGGCTCGCGAGAGACCCAGTACTTC.

This sequence joins TRBV18 and TRBJ2-1; no clear D gene. From germline, CDR1 is KGHSH and CDR2 LQKENI. The V end was cut by 5 bases, the J end by 8 bases, with 16 bases between. The CDR3 totals 14 residues. CDR3 nucleotide sequence: TGTGCCAGCTCAAGACCCCTACGGGTCCATGAGCAGTTCTTC. This encodes CASSRPLRVHEQFF.

The chain recombines TRBV4-1 with TRBJ2-3; TRBD2 aligns across 14 bases. From germline, CDR1 is MGHRA and CDR2 YSYEKL. V lost 6 bases and J lost 3; bases outside the gene matches: 2. The CDR3 contains 15 residues. The CDR3 here is CASSRLAGGTDTQYF. In DNA, the CDR3 is TGCGCCAGCAGTCGACTAGCGGGAGGGACAGATACGCAGTATTTT.

This sequence joins TRBV7-9 and TRBJ2-3; possibly TRBD2 for D (5 bases). The CDR3 totals 17 residues. V was pared by 5 bases and J by 1 base, with 19 bases between. The germline gives CDR1 SEHNR, CDR2 FQNEAQ (reference sequence). CDR3 in DNA: TGTGCCAGCAGCCCCTTCGAGAGGGTTAGTGGCACAGATACGCAGTATTTT. Its translation: CASSPFERVSGTDTQYF. Full variable domain (outside the CDR3, taken from reference TRBV7-9 and TRBJ2-3): DTGVSQNPRHKITKRGQNVTFRCDPISEHNRLYWYRQTLGQGPEFLTYFQNEAQLEKSRLLSDRFSAERPKGSFSTLEIQRTEQGDSAMYLCASSPFERVSGTDTQYFGPGTRLTVL.

The chain carries TRBV6-5 and TRBJ2-1; 9 nucleotides align to TRBD2. The CDR3 length is 16 residues. Per the germline V gene, CDR1 is MNHEY and CDR2 is SVGAGI. The V gene end was trimmed by 4 bases and the J gene end by 4 bases; junction bases not matched to a gene: 8. Here the CDR3 reads CASSWGGSGRYNEQFF. Written as DNA, the CDR3 is TGTGCCAGCAGTTGGGGCGGGAGCGGGAGGTACAATGAGCAGTTCTTC.

Worth noting for this clone: One end of the junction varies from germline; a read error may be responsible. The chain joins TRBV7-7 to TRBJ2-3; tentative D call: TRBD1 (5 bases). The CDR3 contains 14 residues. In germline, CDR1 is SSHAT, CDR2 FNYEAQ (reference sequence). The CDR3 nucleotides are TGTGCTAGCAGCTTGGACACCGGCACAGATACGCAGTATTTT. Encoded protein: CASSLDTGTDTQYF.

The rearrangement links TRBV7-3 to TRBJ1-1; D is perhaps TRBD1 (6 bases). V gave up 5 bases and J gave up 5 bases, with 12 bases separating them. This CDR3 is 13 amino acids long. Germline V gene data show CDR1 as SGHTA and CDR2 as FQGTGA. Here the CDR3 reads CASSQGTATEAFF. CDR3 nucleotides: TGTGCCAGCAGCCAGGGGACCGCAACTGAAGCTTTCTTT.